This TCR beta chain appears in the sequencing data of a study of blood T cell repertoires in COVID-19. Turning to the study itself: Sources were T cells, B-cell-depleted T cells, or PBMCs; the material itself was cDNA or gDNA.

The assay was immunoSEQ multiplex PCR, and TCRdb's table has in-frame clones only and misses some. Altogether approximately 57,000 clones are present, around nine tenths being singletons, with the ten largest covering 4%. V lost 5 bases, J lost 5 bases, and 2 bases stayed unmatched. This CDR3 spans 13 amino acids. The V gene's germline CDR1 is SGHVS and CDR2 FNYEAQ. The source is a man in his fifties or sixties with acute or convalescent COVID-19. Sequencing was carried out using peripheral blood. The V call is TRBV7-6, the J call TRBJ1-5; 8 bases line up with TRBD1. The CDR3 protein is CASSHRGDQPQHF. CDR3 nucleotide sequence: TGTGCCAGCAGCCACAGGGGGGATCAGCCCCAGCATTTT.